The rows below give T cell receptor beta chains drawn from one sample of a study of cytomegalovirus exposure and HLA in healthy donors. Measured with immunoSEQ multiplex PCR; TCRdb has only the in-frame clones, and not every one. Altogether roughly 100,000 clones are present, 78% being singletons, with the ten largest covering roughly 1.3%. The sequenced sample was PBMCs. The source is a man aged 25 to 45 in good health and CMV-seronegative. CDR3s include the opening cysteine and the closing phenylalanine or tryptophan. Fields, in order: D gene, V gene, clone size, CDR3 length, J gene, CDR3 protein, CDR3 DNA. The D gene is left open where the match is weak. The size entry is marked missing in some rows and otherwise reads once, few, many or a size class.

d_call: TRBD1; v_call: TRBV19; clone_size: NA; cdr3_length: 13; j_call: TRBJ1-5; cdr3_aa: CASGDRRNQPQHF; cdr3_nt: TGTGCCAGTGGGGACAGACGCAATCAGCCCCAGCATTTT
d_call: TRBD1; v_call: TRBV6-6; clone_size: NA; cdr3_length: 14; j_call: TRBJ1-2; cdr3_aa: CASSETGYGYGYTF; cdr3_nt: TGTGCCAGCAGTGAGACAGGGTATGGCTATGGCTACACCTTC
d_call: NA; v_call: TRBV10-3; clone_size: few; cdr3_length: 20; j_call: TRBJ1-1; cdr3_aa: CAISGRGPTDPRAENTEAFF; cdr3_nt: TGTGCCATCAGCGGGCGGGGCCCCACCGATCCCAGGGCCGAGAACACTGAAGCTTTCTTT
d_call: TRBD1; v_call: TRBV5-1; clone_size: NA; cdr3_length: 15; j_call: TRBJ2-7; cdr3_aa: CASSRTGTDSYEQYF; cdr3_nt: TGCGCCAGCAGCCGAACCGGGACAGACTCCTACGAGCAGTACTTC
d_call: NA; v_call: TRBV18; clone_size: NA; cdr3_length: 12; j_call: TRBJ2-7; cdr3_aa: CASSPPTYEQYF; cdr3_nt: TGTGCCAGCTCACCCCCTACCTACGAGCAGTACTTC
d_call: TRBD1; v_call: TRBV9; clone_size: NA; cdr3_length: 15; j_call: TRBJ2-7; cdr3_aa: CASSVGGTGIDEQYF; cdr3_nt: TGTGCCAGCAGCGTAGGGGGGACAGGGATCGACGAGCAGTACTTC
d_call: NA; v_call: TRBV19; clone_size: NA; cdr3_length: 16; j_call: TRBJ2-7; cdr3_aa: CASTRDRTSTDSEQYF; cdr3_nt: TGTGCCAGTACCCGTGACAGGACCTCGACCGATTCCGAGCAGTACTTC
d_call: NA; v_call: TRBV7-6; clone_size: once; cdr3_length: 13; j_call: TRBJ2-1; cdr3_aa: CASSFYDGDEQFF; cdr3_nt: TGTGCCAGCAGCTTTTACGACGGGGATGAGCAGTTCTTC
d_call: TRBD1; v_call: TRBV6-5; clone_size: NA; cdr3_length: 13; j_call: TRBJ1-1; cdr3_aa: CASSQQGGRVAFF; cdr3_nt: TGTGCCAGCAGTCAGCAGGGGGGCAGGGTTGCTTTCTTT
d_call: TRBD1; v_call: TRBV2; clone_size: NA; cdr3_length: 14; j_call: TRBJ1-6; cdr3_aa: CASSRTGTGSPLHF; cdr3_nt: TGTGCCAGCAGTAGAACAGGGACAGGATCACCCCTCCACTTT
d_call: TRBD1; v_call: TRBV2; clone_size: NA; cdr3_length: 14; j_call: TRBJ1-4; cdr3_aa: CASKNDRGNEKLFF; cdr3_nt: TGTGCCAGTAAGAACGACAGGGGTAATGAAAAACTGTTTTTT
d_call: NA; v_call: TRBV10-1; clone_size: NA; cdr3_length: 13; j_call: TRBJ1-2; cdr3_aa: CASSRQKTGSYAF; cdr3_nt: TGCGCCAGCAGCCGTCAGAAGACAGGCAGCTACGCCTTC
d_call: NA; v_call: TRBV6-5; clone_size: NA; cdr3_length: 16; j_call: TRBJ1-3; cdr3_aa: CASSLQGDRSGNTIYF; cdr3_nt: TGTGCCAGCAGTTTACAGGGAGATCGTTCTGGAAACACCATATATTTT
d_call: NA; v_call: TRBV27; clone_size: NA; cdr3_length: 12; j_call: TRBJ2-7; cdr3_aa: CASSFYGYEQYF; cdr3_nt: TGTGCCAGCAGTTTTTACGGTTACGAGCAGTACTTC
d_call: TRBD1; v_call: TRBV18; clone_size: NA; cdr3_length: 16; j_call: TRBJ2-3; cdr3_aa: CASSPPRGSMADTQYF; cdr3_nt: TGTGCCAGCTCACCACCCAGGGGGTCTATGGCAGATACGCAGTATTTT
d_call: TRBD1; v_call: TRBV25-1; clone_size: NA; cdr3_length: 14; j_call: TRBJ2-3; cdr3_aa: CASSPTGVTDTQYF; cdr3_nt: TGTGCCAGCAGCCCGACAGGGGTCACAGATACGCAGTATTTT
d_call: NA; v_call: TRBV10-2; clone_size: NA; cdr3_length: 12; j_call: TRBJ2-7; cdr3_aa: CASSDAQGEQYF; cdr3_nt: TGCGCCAGCAGTGATGCACAGGGCGAGCAGTACTTC
d_call: NA; v_call: TRBV29-1; clone_size: NA; cdr3_length: 14; j_call: TRBJ1-1; cdr3_aa: CSVDKGFGNTEAFF; cdr3_nt: TGCAGCGTTGATAAGGGGTTTGGGAACACTGAAGCTTTCTTT
d_call: TRBD2; v_call: TRBV19; clone_size: NA; cdr3_length: 14; j_call: TRBJ2-1; cdr3_aa: CASSLAGGGNEQFF; cdr3_nt: TGTGCCAGTAGTTTAGCGGGGGGAGGGAATGAGCAGTTCTTC
d_call: NA; v_call: TRBV5-4; clone_size: NA; cdr3_length: 15; j_call: TRBJ1-1; cdr3_aa: CASSPGLGANTEAFF; cdr3_nt: TGTGCCAGCAGCCCGGGGCTGGGGGCGAACACTGAAGCTTTCTTT
d_call: TRBD2; v_call: TRBV27; clone_size: few; cdr3_length: 17; j_call: TRBJ2-1; cdr3_aa: CASSSRTSGFAYNEQFF; cdr3_nt: TGTGCCAGCAGTTCCCGGACTAGCGGGTTTGCTTACAATGAGCAGTTCTTC
d_call: NA; v_call: TRBV25-1; clone_size: NA; cdr3_length: 13; j_call: TRBJ2-2; cdr3_aa: CASNYKNTGELFF; cdr3_nt: TGTGCCAGCAACTACAAGAACACCGGGGAGCTGTTTTTT
d_call: TRBD2; v_call: TRBV9; clone_size: NA; cdr3_length: 15; j_call: TRBJ2-2; cdr3_aa: CASSSSGGNTGELFF; cdr3_nt: TGTGCCAGCAGCTCTAGCGGGGGGAACACCGGGGAGCTGTTTTTT
d_call: NA; v_call: TRBV5-1; clone_size: NA; cdr3_length: 14; j_call: TRBJ2-3; cdr3_aa: CASSLGGGTDTQYF; cdr3_nt: TGCGCCAGCAGCTTGGGCGGGGGCACAGATACGCAGTATTTT
d_call: TRBD1; v_call: TRBV10-1; clone_size: few; cdr3_length: 13; j_call: TRBJ2-7; cdr3_aa: CASSKDRDYEQYF; cdr3_nt: TGCGCCAGCAGTAAGGACAGGGACTACGAGCAGTACTTC
d_call: NA; v_call: TRBV6-4; clone_size: NA; cdr3_length: 13; j_call: TRBJ1-1; cdr3_aa: CASSATGDTEAFF; cdr3_nt: TGTGCCAGCAGTGCGACGGGGGACACTGAAGCTTTCTTT
d_call: NA; v_call: TRBV6-5; clone_size: NA; cdr3_length: 13; j_call: TRBJ2-5; cdr3_aa: CASRPPPTETQYF; cdr3_nt: TGTGCCAGCAGACCACCTCCTACAGAGACCCAGTACTTC
d_call: TRBD1; v_call: TRBV9; clone_size: NA; cdr3_length: 14; j_call: TRBJ2-7; cdr3_aa: CASSPRRGQHEQYF; cdr3_nt: TGTGCCAGCAGCCCCCGAAGGGGACAGCACGAGCAGTACTTC
d_call: TRBD1; v_call: TRBV2; clone_size: NA; cdr3_length: 13; j_call: TRBJ1-4; cdr3_aa: CGTGDRVNEKLFF; cdr3_nt: TGTGGAACCGGGGACAGGGTAAATGAAAAACTGTTTTTT
d_call: TRBD2; v_call: TRBV27; clone_size: NA; cdr3_length: 14; j_call: TRBJ2-7; cdr3_aa: CASSLRSLAGMLYF; cdr3_nt: TGTGCCAGCAGTTTACGTTCCTTAGCGGGAATGTTGTACTTC
d_call: TRBD1; v_call: TRBV7-6; clone_size: NA; cdr3_length: 16; j_call: TRBJ1-3; cdr3_aa: CASSPGLWTGGNTIYF; cdr3_nt: TGTGCCAGCAGCCCGGGATTGTGGACAGGTGGAAACACCATATATTTT
d_call: TRBD2; v_call: TRBV7-6; clone_size: NA; cdr3_length: 15; j_call: TRBJ2-1; cdr3_aa: CASSLGSGSYNEQFF; cdr3_nt: TGTGCCAGCAGCTTAGGTAGCGGGAGCTACAATGAGCAGTTCTTC
d_call: TRBD1; v_call: TRBV5-1; clone_size: NA; cdr3_length: 14; j_call: TRBJ1-6; cdr3_aa: CASSPGTGASPLHF; cdr3_nt: TGCGCCAGCAGCCCCGGGACAGGGGCTTCACCCCTCCACTTT
d_call: TRBD2; v_call: TRBV18; clone_size: NA; cdr3_length: 16; j_call: TRBJ2-3; cdr3_aa: CASSKKGTSGSDTQYF; cdr3_nt: TGTGCCAGCTCAAAAAAAGGGACTAGCGGGAGTGACACGCAGTATTTT